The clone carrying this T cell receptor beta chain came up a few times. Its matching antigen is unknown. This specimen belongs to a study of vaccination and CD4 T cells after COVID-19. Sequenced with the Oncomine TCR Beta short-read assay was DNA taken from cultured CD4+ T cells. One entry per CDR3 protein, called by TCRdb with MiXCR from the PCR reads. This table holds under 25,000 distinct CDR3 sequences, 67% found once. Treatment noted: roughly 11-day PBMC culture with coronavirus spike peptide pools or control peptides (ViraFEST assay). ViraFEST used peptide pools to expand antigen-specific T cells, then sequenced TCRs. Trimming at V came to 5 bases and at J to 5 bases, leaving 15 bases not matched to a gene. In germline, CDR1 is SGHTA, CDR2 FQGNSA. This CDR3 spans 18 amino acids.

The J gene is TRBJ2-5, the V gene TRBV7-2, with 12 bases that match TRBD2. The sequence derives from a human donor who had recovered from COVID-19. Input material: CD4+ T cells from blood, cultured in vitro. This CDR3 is CASSPPFGLAGGSETQYF. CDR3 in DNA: TGTGCCAGCAGCCCACCGTTCGGGCTAGCGGGAGGGAGTGAGACCCAGTACTTC. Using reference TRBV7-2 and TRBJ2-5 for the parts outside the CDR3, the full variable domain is GAGVSQSPSNKVTEKGKDVELRCDPISGHTALYWYRQSLGQGLEFLIYFQGNSAPDKSGLPSDRFSAERTGGSVSTLTIQRTQQEDSAVYLCASSPPFGLAGGSETQYFGPGTRLLVL.